What follows are 18 T cell receptor beta chains derived from one specimen sequenced in a study of cytomegalovirus exposure and HLA in healthy donors. Some clones are missing from TCRdb's copy, which holds only in-frame ones; the method was immunoSEQ multiplex PCR. The sample records tens of thousands of clones, approximately 96% being singletons. Input material: PBMCs. These TCRs come from a man aged 18 to 35 in good health and CMV-seronegative.

In this sample, this clone turned up once. The rearrangement joins TRBV4-1 to TRBJ2-7; 11 positions agree with TRBD1. Germline loops: CDR1 MGHRA, CDR2 YSYEKL. V lost 2 bases, J lost 4 bases, and 10 bases stayed unmatched. The CDR3 contains 17 residues. The CDR3 loop is CASSQQDRGHPAYEQYF. CDR3 in DNA: TGCGCCAGCAGCCAACAGGACAGGGGGCATCCCGCGTACGAGCAGTACTTC.

The chain has TRBV4-1 and TRBJ2-2; no clear D. Germline CDR1 MGHRA, CDR2 YSYEKL. CDR3 size: 14 residues. V lost 1 base and J 5 bases, leaving 8 bases between the germline ends. The CDR3 region has the DNA TGCGCCAGCAGCCAAGCTATAATAACCGGGGAGCTGTTTTTT. Translation gives CASSQAIITGELFF.

This sequence joins TRBV4-1 and TRBJ1-5; D is possibly TRBD1 (6 bases). Looked up from germline, CDR1 is MGHRA and CDR2 is YSYEKL. The CDR3 runs to 15 residues. The V end was cut by 4 bases, the J end by 3 bases, with 13 bases between. The CDR3 DNA follows: TGCGCCAGCAGCCCCCGGGACACGGACAATCAGCCCCAGCATTTT. Translating it yields CASSPRDTDNQPQHF.

The chain couples TRBV5-1 to TRBJ2-1, with D possibly being TRBD2 (5 bases). In germline, CDR1 is SGHRS, CDR2 YFSETQ. This CDR3 contains 12 residues. With 4 bases removed from V and 15 bases from J, the gap between germline ends came to 17 bases. CDR3 residues: CASSGRNDYAFF. The CDR3, as DNA: TGCGCCAGCAGCGGAAGGAACGACTACGCGTTCTTC.

The chain carries TRBV7-6 and TRBJ2-2, with TRBD1 matching over 11 bases. With V trimmed by 3 bases and J by 4 bases, 1 base remained unmatched. Germline assignment: CDR1 SGHVS and CDR2 FNYEAQ. The CDR3 has 15 amino acids. Here the CDR3 reads CASSLGQGGTGELFF. As DNA, the CDR3 is TGTGCCAGCAGCTTGGGACAGGGGGGCACCGGGGAGCTGTTTTTT.

The genes are TRBV19 and TRBJ2-5; TRBD2 matches 7 bases. CDR3 size: 13 residues. The junction had 8 bases not matched to a gene; V was cut back by 6 bases and J by 7 bases. In germline, CDR1 is LNHDA, CDR2 SQIVND (reference sequence). The CDR3 DNA sequence: TGTGCCAGTAGCCCGGGGCCTAGCGGGACCCAGTACTTC. This encodes CASSPGPSGTQYF.

The V and J genes are TRBV27 and TRBJ1-1; 10 bases are a match to TRBD1. In germline, CDR1 is MNHEY, CDR2 SMNVEV (reference sequence). CDR3 length: 16 amino acids. V lost 3 bases to trimming and J lost 0 bases; unmatched junction nucleotides: 4. The CDR3 loop is CASSFGTGVLNTEAFF. The CDR3, as DNA: TGTGCCAGCAGTTTCGGGACAGGGGTCCTGAACACTGAAGCTTTCTTT.

The genes are TRBV29-1 and TRBJ1-1, with 7 bases matching TRBD1. V gave up 4 bases and J gave up 2 bases; unmatched junction bases: 4. CDR1 is SQVTM and CDR2 is ANQGSEA in the germline V gene. This CDR3 comprises 13 residues. The CDR3 nucleotides read TGCAGCGTTGGGCGACAGGGAAACACTGAAGCTTTCTTT. Residues: CSVGRQGNTEAFF.

The chain carries TRBV6-1 and TRBJ2-3, with D perhaps TRBD2 (6 bases). V was pared by 2 bases and J by 5 bases, with 11 bases between. The V gene's germline CDR1 is MNHNS and CDR2 SASEGT. This CDR3 contains 14 residues. CDR3 bases: TGTGCCAGCAGTGAAATTCGGACTAAAGATACGCAGTATTTT. It specifies CASSEIRTKDTQYF.

The V call is TRBV5-4, the J call TRBJ1-4; a possible D gene is TRBD1 (5 bases). This CDR3 comprises 15 residues. Germline-derived CDR1 and CDR2 are SGHNT and YYREEE (reference sequence). Trimming removed 5 bases at V and 3 bases at J, with 14 bases between. The CDR3 nucleotides are TGTGCCAGCAGACGCGACCAGGGTTCTAATGAAAAACTGTTTTTT. Its protein product is CASRRDQGSNEKLFF.

V usage is TRBV5-4 and J usage is TRBJ1-1, with 8 positions matching TRBD1. CDR1 and CDR2 from the germline V gene are SGHNT and YYREEE (reference sequence). The V gene end was trimmed by 5 bases and the J gene end by 4 bases; junction bases not matched to a gene: 7. The CDR3 extends over 14 amino acids. DNA of the CDR3: TGTGCCAGCAGTGGACAGGGATCGGCCACTGAAGCTTTCTTT. This codes for CASSGQGSATEAFF.

Points on this clone: One end of the junction fails to match germline, which may point to a read error. Written as DNA, the CDR3 is TGTGCCAGCAGCACCACACATACGCAGTATTTT. Its protein is CASSTTHTQYF. The J gene is TRBJ2-3, the V gene TRBV9; no definite D call. CDR1 and CDR2 from the germline V gene are SGDLS and YYNGEE. There are 11 residues in the CDR3.

The chain combines TRBV6-5 with TRBJ1-2; TRBD1 agrees at 8 bases. V was pared by 5 bases and J by 6 bases, with 2 bases of the junction left unmatched. The CDR3 sequence is 12 residues long. Germline CDR1 reads MNHEY; CDR2 reads SVGAGI. The DNA for the CDR3 is TGTGCCAGCAGTCGGGACAGGAATGGCTACACCTTC. Protein: CASSRDRNGYTF.

This chain joins TRBV19 and TRBJ1-1; maybe TRBD1 (6 bases). The CDR3 length is 14 residues. Looked up from germline, CDR1 is LNHDA and CDR2 is SQIVND (reference sequence). V was clipped by 3 bases and J by 5 bases, with 13 bases between them. Written as DNA, the CDR3 is TGTGCCAGTAGTATTTGGGGGCTGGGGACTGAAGCTTTCTTT. Its translation: CASSIWGLGTEAFF.

This chain connects TRBV2 to TRBJ1-4, with 7 bases aligning to TRBD1. Trimming cost V 4 bases and J 10 bases; bases outside gene matches: 12. Germline CDR1 is SNHLY and CDR2 is FYNNEI. This CDR3 is built from 15 residues. The CDR3 bases are TGTGCCAGCAGTGGAGGGACAGTTCGAGGGGGAAAACTGTTTTTT. Encoded protein: CASSGGTVRGGKLFF.

This sequence joins TRBV6-5 and TRBJ2-2; TRBD1 matches at 8 bases. Germline V gene sequence: CDR1 MNHEY, CDR2 SVGAGI. Germline trimming cut 7 bases from V and 1 base from J; bases unmatched to any gene: 5. The CDR3 has 15 residues. The CDR3 sequence: CASTSGTGNTGELFF. For the CDR3, the DNA is TGTGCCAGCACCTCAGGGACAGGGAACACCGGGGAGCTGTTTTTT.

This clone was observed a handful of times. CDR3 nucleotides: TGTGCCAGCAGTGAAGCAGGGGACAGGTACAATGAGCAGTTCTTC. Amino acids: CASSEAGDRYNEQFF. This sequence joins TRBV6-1 and TRBJ2-1; TRBD1 aligns across 8 bases. Germline V gene data show CDR1 as MNHNS and CDR2 as SASEGT. V was pared by 0 bases and J by 4 bases, with 2 bases of the junction left unmatched. The CDR3 spans 15 residues.

The chain carries TRBV12-5 and TRBJ1-1, with no clear D. Trimming took off 1 base at V and 2 bases at J, with 5 bases between the two ends. CDR1 is LGHNT and CDR2 is FRNRAP in the germline V gene. This CDR3 spans 13 amino acids. The CDR3 reads CASGLESNTEAFF. DNA of the CDR3: TGTGCTAGTGGTTTGGAGAGTAACACTGAAGCTTTCTTT.